This entry describes one T cell receptor (beta chain). These data come from a study of blood T cell repertoires in COVID-19. In the original workflow: Reference gene primer amplification yielded estimated nucleated cell counts. Repertoires were generated with immunoSEQ multiplex PCR, while TCRdb's copy carries only in-frame clones and drops some. V, J and clone size reflect that table, while D and trimming were determined from the DNA. The table lists more than 60,000 clones, 75% to 90% of them singletons. The CDR3 length is 17 residues. The receptor was derived from a woman between 45 and 60 years old with active COVID-19. The sequenced sample was peripheral blood. The chain links TRBV21-1 to TRBJ2-6; TRBD2 is the table's D call, not checked against the DNA. TRBV21-1 is listed as a pseudogene. The CDR3 loop reads CASSSAGRAAGANVLTF. In DNA form, the CDR3 reads TGTGCCAGCAGCTCGGCGGGGAGGGCAGCTGGGGCCAACGTCCTGACTTTC.